The entry that follows covers one T cell receptor (beta chain) sequence. In the authors' methods: Counts of nucleated cells, estimated from reference gene primer amplification, were obtained. Only in-frame clones appear in the TCRdb table, and some are missing; sequencing was by immunoSEQ multiplex PCR. Clone size and the V and J calls come from that table; the DNA yielded D and trimming. Seen here are around 250,000 clones, about 91% observed once, and the top ten hold 3.5% to 5%. Trimming took 3 bases from V and 0 from J, leaving 12 bases between them. Germline CDR1 and CDR2: SGDLS and YYNGEE. The CDR3 covers 15 residues. These data originate in a study of blood T cell repertoires in COVID-19. Study-level background: In each case, the material was cDNA or gDNA derived from T cells, B-cell-depleted T cells, or PBMCs.

The genes are TRBV9 and TRBJ2-5; maybe TRBD2 (7 bases). What was sequenced was peripheral blood. The source is a middle-aged woman who had recovered from COVID-19. CDR3 region: CASSAWGGHQETQYF. The CDR3 bases are TGTGCCAGCAGCGCCTGGGGGGGGCACCAAGAGACCCAGTACTTC.